The rows below give T cell receptor beta chains drawn from one sample of a study of T-cell memory formation after mild COVID-19. TCRdb independently ran MiXCR on the 5' RACE reads; one entry per CDR3 protein. Among 200,000 to 250,000 distinct CDR3 sequences listed, 15% were seen once. The sample consisted of PBMCs or a T cell subset sorted from them (not recorded which). The receptors come from an adult woman who had mild COVID-19 (a few samples of this study predate the infection). Cell type and time point are not known. CDR3s include the opening cysteine and the closing phenylalanine or tryptophan. The order of the fields is V gene, J gene, clone size, D gene, CDR3 protein, CDR3 DNA. D genes are given only for firm matches. Not every row has a clone size; where given, it reads once, few, many or a size class.

TRBV12-3/TRBV12-4	TRBJ2-3	few	TRBD2	CASSPGLAGAGSTDTQYF	TGTGCCAGCAGTCCGGGACTAGCGGGAGCGGGTAGCACAGATACGCAGTATTTT
TRBV28	TRBJ2-4	few	TRBD2	CASSSYGRTRGIQYF	TGTGCCAGCAGTTCCTATGGGCGGACTAGGGGCATTCAGTACTTC
TRBV14	TRBJ2-6	-	-	CASSQNSLSSGANVLTF	TGTGCCAGCAGCCAAAATTCTTTAAGCTCTGGGGCCAACGTCCTGACTTTC
TRBV3-1	TRBJ1-5	few	-	CASSQTLSSNQPQHF	TGTGCCAGCAGCCAAACACTGTCGAGCAATCAGCCCCAGCATTTT
TRBV12-3/TRBV12-4	TRBJ1-1	-	TRBD1	CASSSGTGYFTEAFF	TGTGCCAGCAGTTCGGGGACAGGGTACTTCACTGAAGCTTTCTTT
TRBV12-3/TRBV12-4	TRBJ2-1	-	-	CASISYNEQFF	TGTGCCAGCATCTCCTACAATGAGCAGTTCTTC
TRBV28	TRBJ2-1	-	-	CASSRRRDEQFF	TGTGCCAGCAGCCGTCGGAGGGATGAGCAGTTCTTC
TRBV30	TRBJ1-1	few	-	CAWNRGDSGTEAFF	TGTGCCTGGAATCGGGGGGATTCTGGCACTGAAGCTTTCTTT
TRBV24-1	TRBJ2-1	few	-	CATSDSPPSISYTEQFF	TGTGCCACCAGTGATTCCCCTCCGAGCATCTCCTACACTGAGCAGTTCTTC
TRBV9	TRBJ2-3	-	-	CASSVSGVLTDTQYF	TGTGCCAGCAGTGTCTCCGGGGTCCTCACAGATACGCAGTATTTT
TRBV5-1	TRBJ1-2	-	-	CASTPSGPANYGYTF	TGCGCCAGCACCCCGTCGGGGCCCGCTAACTATGGCTACACCTTC
TRBV5-6	TRBJ1-2	many	-	CASSFSMASYGYTF	TGTGCCAGCAGCTTTTCCATGGCCAGCTATGGCTACACCTTC
TRBV5-1	TRBJ2-3	many	-	CASSSPVVADTQYF	TGCGCCAGCAGCTCCCCAGTGGTAGCAGATACGCAGTATTTT
TRBV20-1	TRBJ2-2	-	TRBD2	CSARTSGRTGELFF	TGCAGTGCTAGGACTAGCGGGAGGACCGGGGAGCTGTTTTTT
TRBV27	TRBJ2-5	-	-	CASSLRDRETQYF	TGTGCCAGCAGTTTAAGAGATCGAGAGACCCAGTACTTC
TRBV5-1	TRBJ1-2	once	TRBD1	CASSPGTGEPYGYTF	TGCGCCAGCAGCCCGGGGACAGGTGAGCCCTATGGCTACACCTTC
TRBV7-2	TRBJ2-1	-	-	CASSPSASYNEQFF	TGTGCCAGCAGCCCTAGCGCAAGTTACAATGAGCAGTTCTTC
TRBV6-2/TRBV6-3	TRBJ2-1	few	-	CASSYGGGSSYNEQFF	TGTGCCAGCAGTTACGGGGGCGGGAGTTCCTACAATGAGCAGTTCTTC
TRBV7-6	TRBJ1-6	few	-	CASSLSPVFGTRTSPLHF	TGTGCCAGCAGCTTAAGTCCCGTTTTCGGGACAAGGACTTCACCCCTCCACTTT
TRBV24-1	TRBJ2-4	many	TRBD1	CATSDTGTGLKNIQYF	TGTGCCACCAGTGATACAGGGACAGGCCTAAAAAACATTCAGTACTTC
TRBV6-6	TRBJ1-6	many	TRBD1	CASSYNRGLSSPLHF	TGTGCCAGCAGTTACAACAGGGGTTTATCTTCACCCCTCCACTTT
TRBV30	TRBJ2-7	-	-	CAWGTYEQYF	TGTGCCTGGGGGACCTACGAGCAGTACTTC
TRBV27	TRBJ1-2	many	TRBD1	CASSVGGIGYTF	TGTGCCAGCAGTGTAGGGGGCATTGGCTACACCTTC
TRBV12-3/TRBV12-4	TRBJ2-1	few	-	CASSFLGLNEQFF	TGTGCCAGCAGTTTCTTAGGATTAAATGAGCAGTTCTTC
TRBV19	TRBJ2-2	few	TRBD1	CASRSGQHSTGELFF	TGTGCCAGTAGATCGGGACAGCACAGCACCGGGGAGCTGTTTTTT
TRBV5-4	TRBJ2-3	few	TRBD2	CASARGGRGTDTQYF	TGTGCCAGCGCGCGGGGAGGGAGAGGCACAGATACGCAGTATTTT
TRBV4-1	TRBJ2-3	-	-	CASSVWGRSTDTQYF	TGCGCCAGCAGCGTGTGGGGGCGTAGCACAGATACGCAGTATTTT
TRBV30	TRBJ1-4	few	TRBD1	CAGNLDRGNEKLFF	TGTGCCGGAAACTTGGACAGGGGGAATGAAAAACTGTTTTTT
TRBV3-1	TRBJ1-1	few	-	CASSQAQGITEAFF	TGTGCCAGCAGCCAGGCCCAGGGGATAACTGAAGCTTTCTTT
TRBV12-3/TRBV12-4	TRBJ2-3	-	TRBD2	CASSPPGLAGEADTQYF	TGTGCCAGCAGTCCGCCGGGACTAGCGGGAGAAGCAGATACGCAGTATTTT
TRBV21-1	TRBJ2-1	-	-	CASSNGERVNEQFF	TGTGCCAGCAGCAACGGGGAGAGGGTCAATGAGCAGTTCTTC
TRBV7-9	TRBJ1-6	-	-	CASSRVRSGNSPLHF	TGTGCCAGCAGCCGTGTGAGGTCAGGCAATTCACCCCTCCACTTT
TRBV12-3/TRBV12-4	TRBJ1-2	-	-	CASSFSGPGGYTF	TGTGCCAGCAGTTTTTCGGGCCCGGGCGGCTACACCTTC
TRBV7-2	TRBJ2-3	-	TRBD2	CASSLRQVSSGRSDTQYF	TGTGCCAGCAGCCTCCGGCAAGTGTCTAGCGGGAGATCAGATACGCAGTATTTT
TRBV5-1	TRBJ2-3	-	-	CASSFQVGRTDTQYF	TGCGCCAGCAGCTTTCAGGTTGGCCGCACAGATACGCAGTATTTT
TRBV20-1	TRBJ1-2	-	-	CSARERVYGYTF	TGCAGTGCTAGAGAACGGGTCTATGGCTACACCTTC
TRBV12-3/TRBV12-4	TRBJ1-4	few	TRBD1	CVSTQGGNEKLFF	TGTGTCAGCACCCAGGGGGGCAATGAAAAACTGTTTTTT
TRBV12-3/TRBV12-4	TRBJ2-3	-	TRBD2	CASSLFASGGGDTQYF	TGTGCCAGCAGTTTATTCGCTAGCGGGGGTGGAGATACGCAGTATTTT
TRBV7-2	TRBJ2-5	many	-	CASSYGTNVETQYF	TGTGCCAGCAGCTATGGGACGAACGTAGAGACCCAGTACTTC
TRBV5-1	TRBJ1-1	-	-	CASSLVIYNRTENTEAFF	TGCGCCAGCAGCTTGGTAATATATAACAGGACGGAGAACACTGAAGCTTTCTTT
TRBV30	TRBJ2-1	few	-	CAWTPLGGSYNEQFF	TGTGCCTGGACTCCCCTGGGGGGCTCCTACAATGAGCAGTTCTTC
TRBV5-5	TRBJ2-7	-	-	CASSRGVISYEQYF	TGTGCCAGCAGCCGAGGGGTCATCTCCTACGAGCAGTACTTC
TRBV7-2	TRBJ2-7	few	TRBD2	CASSLATSGSIYEQYF	TGTGCCAGCAGCTTAGCAACTAGCGGGAGTATCTACGAGCAGTACTTC
TRBV5-1	TRBJ2-4	many	-	CASSLLGLGVMAKNIQYF	TGCGCCAGCAGCTTGTTGGGACTGGGGGTGATGGCCAAAAACATTCAGTACTTC
TRBV5-1	TRBJ2-1	-	-	CASSPVSRQGGSYNEQFF	TGCGCCAGCAGCCCGGTGTCGCGACAGGGAGGATCCTACAATGAGCAGTTCTTC
TRBV6-2/TRBV6-3	TRBJ2-1	-	-	CASRRDLSSSYNEQFF	TGTGCCAGCAGGAGGGACCTATCGAGCTCCTACAATGAGCAGTTCTTC
TRBV5-6	TRBJ2-7	-	-	CASSLGFRNRRSSYEQYF	TGTGCCAGCAGCTTGGGGTTTCGTAACAGGCGTAGCTCCTACGAGCAGTACTTC
TRBV7-7	TRBJ2-1	many	-	CASSLTAGNSGEQFF	TGTGCCAGCAGCTTAACTGCGGGGAATTCTGGTGAGCAGTTCTTC
TRBV20-1	TRBJ2-5	-	-	CSARRGAGEVETQYF	TGCAGTGCTCGAAGGGGGGCGGGAGAGGTGGAGACCCAGTACTTC
TRBV29-1	TRBJ2-1	few	-	CSLTLKGWTYNEQFF	TGCAGCCTCACACTCAAGGGGTGGACCTACAATGAGCAGTTCTTC
TRBV5-1	TRBJ2-5	few	-	CASSLRSETQYF	TGCGCCAGCAGCTTAAGATCAGAGACCCAGTACTTC
TRBV20-1	TRBJ1-6	-	-	CSARTFPQSGNSPLHF	TGCAGTGCTAGAACGTTTCCACAGTCGGGTAATTCACCCCTCCACTTT
TRBV7-2	TRBJ2-5	-	TRBD1	CASSLARPGQGRVQETQYF	TGTGCCAGCAGCTTAGCCCGACCGGGACAGGGTCGAGTACAAGAGACCCAGTACTTC
TRBV7-6	TRBJ2-6	-	-	CASSLRGRGWPSSGANVLTF	TGTGCCAGCAGCTTACGAGGGAGGGGGTGGCCTTCCTCTGGGGCCAACGTCCTGACTTTC
TRBV2	TRBJ2-1	-	-	CASSDPRDSFYNEQFF	TGTGCCAGCAGTGACCCCCGGGACTCGTTCTACAATGAGCAGTTCTTC
TRBV6-1	TRBJ1-1	few	-	CASSTAGGETEAFF	TGTGCCAGCAGTACCGCGGGGGGCGAGACTGAAGCTTTCTTT
TRBV19	TRBJ1-2	-	-	CASSREGAALSYGYTF	TGTGCCAGTAGTAGAGAGGGAGCAGCGCTGAGCTATGGCTACACCTTC
TRBV5-1	TRBJ1-2	-	-	CASSLGGPGYGYTF	TGCGCCAGCAGCTTGGGCGGACCCGGCTATGGCTACACCTTC
TRBV7-8	TRBJ1-3	-	-	CASSLAGTGRNTIYF	TGTGCCAGCAGCTTAGCGGGAACAGGGAGAAACACCATATATTTT